This TCR beta chain comes out of a study of shared clonotypes between healthy human individuals. Here immunoSEQ multiplex PCR was the method, and the copy in TCRdb shows in-frame clones only, minus some. Here the sample spans over a million clones, approximately 70% being singletons. This clone was detected only once. Trimming cost V 0 bases and J 2 bases, with 21 bases left between them. The germline CDR1 and CDR2 sequences are SGDLS and YYNGEE. The CDR3 extends over 18 amino acids. Both subsets, CD45RA+ naive and CD45RA-negative memory, were split from the CD4+ cells. This clonotype originated in a man younger than 30 in good health. The rearrangement joins TRBV9 to TRBJ2-7; weak D call: TRBD1 (6 bases). Sequencing was carried out using memory CD4+ T cells sorted from blood. The subset here: CD45RA-negative fraction. CDR3 residues: CASSVAVLKGDKTYEQYF. DNA of the CDR3: TGTGCCAGCAGCGTAGCTGTCCTAAAGGGGGACAAAACCTACGAGCAGTACTTC.